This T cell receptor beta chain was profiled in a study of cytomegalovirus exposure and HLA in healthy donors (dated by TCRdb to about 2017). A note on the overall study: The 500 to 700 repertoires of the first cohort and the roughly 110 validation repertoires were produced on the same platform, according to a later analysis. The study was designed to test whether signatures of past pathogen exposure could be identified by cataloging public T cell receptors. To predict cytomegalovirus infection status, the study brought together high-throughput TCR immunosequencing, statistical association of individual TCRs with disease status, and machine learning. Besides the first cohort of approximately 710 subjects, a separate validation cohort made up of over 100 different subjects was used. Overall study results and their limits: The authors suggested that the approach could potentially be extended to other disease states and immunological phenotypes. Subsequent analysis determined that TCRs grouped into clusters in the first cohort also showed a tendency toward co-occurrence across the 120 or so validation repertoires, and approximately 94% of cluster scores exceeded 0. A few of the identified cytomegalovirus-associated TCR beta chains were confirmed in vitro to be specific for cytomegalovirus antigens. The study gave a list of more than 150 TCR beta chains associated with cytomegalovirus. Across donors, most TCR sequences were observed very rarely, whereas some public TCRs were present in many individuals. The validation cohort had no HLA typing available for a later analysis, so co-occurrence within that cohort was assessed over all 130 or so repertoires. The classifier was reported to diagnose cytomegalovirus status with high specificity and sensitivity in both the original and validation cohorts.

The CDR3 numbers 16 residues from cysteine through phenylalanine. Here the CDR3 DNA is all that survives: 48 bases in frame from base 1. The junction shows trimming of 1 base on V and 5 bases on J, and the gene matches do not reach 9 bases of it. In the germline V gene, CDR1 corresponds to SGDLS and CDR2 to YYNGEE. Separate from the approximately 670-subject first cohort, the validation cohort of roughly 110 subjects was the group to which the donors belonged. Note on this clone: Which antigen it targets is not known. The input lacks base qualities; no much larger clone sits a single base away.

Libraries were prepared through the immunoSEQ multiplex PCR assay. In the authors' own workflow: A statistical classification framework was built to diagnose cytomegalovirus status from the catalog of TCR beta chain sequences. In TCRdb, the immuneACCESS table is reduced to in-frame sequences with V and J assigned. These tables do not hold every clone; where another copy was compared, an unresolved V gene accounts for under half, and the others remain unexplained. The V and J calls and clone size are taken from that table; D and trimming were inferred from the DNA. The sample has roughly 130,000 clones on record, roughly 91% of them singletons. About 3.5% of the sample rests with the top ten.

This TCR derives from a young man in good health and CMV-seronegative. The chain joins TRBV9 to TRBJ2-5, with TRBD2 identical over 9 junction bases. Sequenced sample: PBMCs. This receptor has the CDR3 CASSVWAGGPEETQYF. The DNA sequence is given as TGTGCCAGCAGCGTATGGGCGGGGGGGCCAGAGGAGACCCAGTACTTC.